The rows below give T cell receptor beta chains drawn from one sample of a study of shared clonotypes between healthy human individuals. The protocol was immunoSEQ multiplex PCR, while the TCRdb copy is restricted to in-frame clones and leaves out a portion. The sample records about 2.2 million clones, 85% to 95% being singletons. Sequencing was done on a sample of naive CD8+ T cells from PBMCs. The receptors here all came from a man aged 18 to 29 in good health. Some clones in this sample may be carry-over from other donors' samples. Both conserved end residues are part of each CDR3. D genes are given only for firm matches. Clone size is stated in some rows and not others, as once, few, many or a class when expanded.

D	size	V	length	J	CDR3	DNA
NA	NA	TRBV27	15	TRBJ1-2	CASSGGRDINYGYTF	TGTGCCAGCAGTGGAGGCAGGGACATTAACTATGGCTACACCTTC
NA	NA	TRBV7-9	16	TRBJ2-5	CASSTSARSPGETQYF	TGTGCCAGCAGCACTTCCGCCAGATCCCCTGGAGAGACCCAGTACTTC
NA	NA	TRBV9	16	TRBJ2-5	CASSVGTYGVEKTQYF	TGTGCCAGCAGCGTGGGGACATACGGAGTGGAAAAGACCCAGTACTTC
NA	NA	TRBV5-6	13	TRBJ1-1	CASSGGTSNEAFF	TGTGCCAGCAGTGGTGGGACTAGCAATGAAGCTTTCTTT
NA	once	TRBV14	15	TRBJ1-3	CASSQDRDPGNTIYF	TGTGCCAGCAGCCAAGACAGGGACCCGGGAAACACCATATATTTT
NA	NA	TRBV10-3	16	TRBJ2-1	CAISESSAAPHNEQFF	TGTGCCATCAGTGAGTCATCAGCGGCCCCGCACAATGAGCAGTTCTTC
TRBD1	few	TRBV28	15	TRBJ1-3	CASSFGTGAGNTIYF	TGTGCCAGCAGTTTCGGGACAGGGGCTGGAAACACCATATATTTT
NA	NA	TRBV29-1	15	TRBJ1-1	CSVEGGELRLGEAFF	TGCAGCGTTGAAGGGGGGGAATTACGGCTGGGAGAAGCTTTCTTT
NA	NA	TRBV29-1	14	TRBJ1-1	CSVEKTDPNTEAFF	TGCAGCGTTGAAAAGACAGACCCGAACACTGAAGCTTTCTTT
NA	NA	TRBV7-9	19	TRBJ2-6	CASSIPAGTSRSGANVLTF	TGTGCCAGCAGTATCCCCGCCGGGACTTCCCGCTCTGGGGCCAACGTCCTGACTTTC
NA	NA	TRBV21-1	16	TRBJ1-5	CASDGGLSEGDQPQHF	TGTGCCAGCGATGGGGGACTCTCGGAGGGGGATCAGCCCCAGCATTTT
NA	NA	TRBV29-1	16	TRBJ2-1	CSVEEGTQSIYNEQFF	TGCAGCGTTGAAGAGGGGACCCAATCAATATACAATGAGCAGTTCTTC
NA	NA	TRBV11-3	15	TRBJ2-1	CASSLRDAPYNEQFF	TGTGCCAGCAGCTTAAGAGACGCCCCCTACAATGAGCAGTTCTTC
NA	NA	TRBV25-1	12	TRBJ1-2	CASSELNGPYTF	TGTGCCAGCAGTGAATTGAACGGTCCCTACACCTTC
NA	NA	TRBV28	14	TRBJ1-2	CASSLLPRFDGYTF	TGTGCCAGCAGTTTGCTCCCCAGGTTCGATGGCTACACCTTC
NA	NA	TRBV10-1	14	TRBJ2-3	CASSRRNGPDTQYF	TGCGCCAGCAGCCGCAGAAACGGACCAGATACGCAGTATTTT
NA	NA	TRBV9	14	TRBJ1-2	CASSVAGSSYGYTF	TGTGCCAGCAGCGTAGCAGGCAGTAGCTATGGCTACACCTTC
NA	NA	TRBV10-3	14	TRBJ1-1	CAISVRASDTEAFF	TGTGCCATCAGTGTGAGGGCTAGTGACACTGAAGCTTTCTTT
NA	NA	TRBV2	14	TRBJ2-4	CASSESAVLNIQYF	TGTGCCAGCAGTGAAAGCGCAGTTCTGAACATTCAGTACTTC
TRBD1	NA	TRBV27	14	TRBJ2-7	CASSSATGHYEQYF	TGTGCCAGCAGTTCCGCGACAGGGCACTACGAGCAGTACTTC
TRBD2	NA	TRBV11-2	15	TRBJ2-1	CASSQLRELRNEQFF	TGTGCCAGCAGCCAGTTGCGGGAGCTTCGCAATGAGCAGTTCTTC
NA	NA	TRBV19	17	TRBJ2-7	CASSMGDGRLRGYEQYF	TGTGCCAGTAGTATGGGGGATGGTCGTCTCCGGGGCTACGAGCAGTACTTC
TRBD2	NA	TRBV13	15	TRBJ2-7	CASSLNGTSGYEQYF	TGTGCCAGCAGCTTAAACGGGACTAGCGGCTACGAGCAGTACTTC
TRBD2	NA	TRBV12-5	12	TRBJ2-5	CASGREGETQYF	TGTGCTAGTGGCAGGGAGGGAGAGACCCAGTACTTC
NA	NA	TRBV6-1	15	TRBJ1-1	CASSEGVRVNTEAFF	TGTGCCAGCAGTGAAGGCGTGAGGGTGAACACTGAAGCTTTCTTT
TRBD2	NA	TRBV5-6	18	TRBJ2-5	CASSLAPFKRERFETQYF	TGTGCCAGCAGCTTGGCGCCGTTCAAGCGGGAGCGGTTCGAGACCCAGTACTTC
NA	NA	TRBV15	16	TRBJ2-3	CATSATLQGSTDTQYF	TGTGCCACCAGCGCCACTTTACAGGGTAGTACAGATACGCAGTATTTT
TRBD1	NA	TRBV4-2	15	TRBJ2-1	CASSPGQGAYNEQFF	TGTGCCAGCAGCCCGGGACAGGGTGCCTACAATGAGCAGTTCTTC
NA	once	TRBV27	13	TRBJ2-5	CASSLYPRETQYF	TGTGCCAGCAGTTTATACCCCCGAGAGACCCAGTACTTC
TRBD1	NA	TRBV7-3	14	TRBJ2-5	CASSPMGQGVTQYF	TGTGCCAGCAGCCCAATGGGACAGGGGGTGACCCAGTACTTC
NA	few	TRBV7-9	12	TRBJ2-7	CASSLPSYEQYF	TGTGCCAGCAGCCTCCCCTCCTACGAGCAGTACTTC
NA	NA	TRBV6-5	14	TRBJ2-7	CASSSQGRVHEQYF	TGTGCCAGCAGCAGTCAGGGGCGGGTCCACGAGCAGTACTTC
NA	NA	TRBV7-6	13	TRBJ2-2	CASSQSGTGELFF	TGTGCCAGCAGCCAAAGCGGGACCGGGGAGCTGTTTTTT
TRBD2	NA	TRBV5-1	14	TRBJ2-7	CASSFSGGTYEQYF	TGCGCCAGCAGCTTTAGCGGGGGAACCTACGAGCAGTACTTC
TRBD2	NA	TRBV30	14	TRBJ2-1	CAWTSGTQNNEQFF	TGTGCCTGGACGAGCGGGACTCAAAACAATGAGCAGTTCTTC
NA	NA	TRBV27	13	TRBJ2-7	CASSLVRDYEQYF	TGTGCCAGCAGTTTAGTCAGGGACTACGAGCAGTACTTC
NA	NA	TRBV5-1	13	TRBJ1-4	CASSWSGNEKLFF	TGCGCCAGCAGCTGGTCCGGAAATGAAAAACTGTTTTTT
NA	NA	TRBV9	14	TRBJ1-1	CASSVGQGGTEAFF	TGTGCCAGCAGCGTAGGGCAGGGAGGGACTGAAGCTTTCTTT
NA	NA	TRBV28	16	TRBJ2-1	CASSPERGDLYSEQFF	TGTGCCAGCAGTCCCGAGCGAGGGGACCTATACAGTGAGCAGTTCTTC
NA	NA	TRBV5-1	15	TRBJ1-2	CASSLGQGLNYGYTF	TGCGCCAGCAGCTTGGGGCAGGGCCTTAACTATGGCTACACCTTC
NA	NA	TRBV9	13	TRBJ1-5	CASSPYSNQPQHF	TGTGCCAGCAGCCCATATAGCAATCAGCCCCAGCATTTT
TRBD2	NA	TRBV7-8	16	TRBJ2-3	CASSPKGLAVTDTQYF	TGTGCCAGCAGCCCGAAGGGACTAGCGGTAACAGATACGCAGTATTTT
NA	NA	TRBV6-5	13	TRBJ2-1	CASSYAGLDEQFF	TGTGCCAGCAGTTACGCGGGGCTAGATGAGCAGTTCTTC
TRBD1	NA	TRBV5-1	14	TRBJ1-3	CASSITGGWDTIYF	TGCGCCAGCAGCATAACAGGGGGATGGGACACCATATATTTT
NA	once	TRBV7-6	12	TRBJ2-7	CASSDRASLQYF	TGTGCCAGCAGCGATCGGGCTTCTCTACAGTACTTC
NA	NA	TRBV5-1	11	TRBJ2-7	CASSTAYEQYF	TGCGCCAGCAGCACCGCCTACGAGCAGTACTTC
TRBD1	NA	TRBV28	13	TRBJ2-7	CASSLRTGSEQYF	TGTGCCAGCAGTTTAAGGACAGGGTCCGAGCAGTACTTC
TRBD2	NA	TRBV4-1	15	TRBJ2-1	CASSPGTSGRGEQFF	TGCGCCAGCAGCCCCGGGACTAGCGGGAGAGGGGAGCAGTTCTTC
TRBD2	NA	TRBV18	15	TRBJ2-1	CASSPERLADNEQFF	TGTGCCAGCTCACCCGAGCGCCTAGCGGACAATGAGCAGTTCTTC
TRBD1	NA	TRBV28	14	TRBJ2-1	CATLGQGVLNEQFF	TGTGCCACATTGGGACAGGGGGTGTTAAATGAGCAGTTCTTC
NA	NA	TRBV5-1	14	TRBJ2-4	CASSLKGAQNIQYF	TGCGCCAGCAGCTTGAAAGGGGCGCAAAACATTCAGTACTTC
NA	NA	TRBV7-8	16	TRBJ2-3	CASSLGSSYPGDTQYF	TGTGCCAGCAGCTTAGGCAGTTCTTACCCCGGAGATACGCAGTATTTT
NA	NA	TRBV6-1	13	TRBJ1-5	CAVRQVLNQPQHF	TGTGCCGTCCGACAAGTCCTTAATCAGCCCCAGCATTTT
NA	NA	TRBV5-6	12	TRBJ1-2	CASKQIYEGYTF	TGTGCCAGCAAACAGATCTATGAAGGCTACACCTTC
NA	few	TRBV10-3	15	TRBJ1-5	CAISESAGWNQPQHF	TGTGCCATCAGTGAGTCTGCCGGGTGGAATCAGCCCCAGCATTTT
NA	once	TRBV5-4	12	TRBJ2-7	CASSLSGNEQYF	TGTGCCAGCAGCTTGTCAGGGAACGAGCAGTACTTC
TRBD2	NA	TRBV27	14	TRBJ2-7	CASSNSGSVYEQYF	TGTGCCAGCAGTAACAGCGGGAGTGTCTACGAGCAGTACTTC
TRBD1	NA	TRBV27	16	TRBJ2-5	CASSLSFTTGMETQYF	TGTGCCAGCAGTTTATCCTTCACGACAGGGATGGAGACCCAGTACTTC
NA	NA	TRBV5-6	14	TRBJ2-1	CASSLGRVYNEQFF	TGTGCCAGCAGCTTGGGTCGGGTTTACAATGAGCAGTTCTTC